This T cell receptor beta chain was captured by sequencing in a study of CD4+ T cells in melanoma. The CDR3 covers 13 residues. From germline, CDR1 is SGHRS and CDR2 YFSETQ. V lost 3 bases and J 7 bases, leaving 11 bases between the germline ends. TCRdb's copy holds only in-frame clones and misses some; the assay was immunoSEQ multiplex PCR. The sample has roughly 150,000 clones, around 90% seen once; the top ten hold about 1.6%. The chain links TRBV5-1 to TRBJ2-1; D tentatively fits TRBD1 or TRBD2 (6 bases each). The sequence was collected from a human donor with melanoma. This CDR3 is CASSSRGANEQFF. The CDR3 nucleotides read TGCGCCAGCAGCTCGAGGGGGGCGAATGAGCAGTTCTTC. Variable domain in full (rest from reference TRBV5-1 and TRBJ2-1): KAGVTQTPRYLIKTRGQQVTLSCSPISGHRSVSWYQQTPGQGLQFLFEYFSETQRNKGNFPGRFSGRQFSNSRSEMNVSTLELGDSALYLCASSSRGANEQFFGPGTRLTVL.